Listed below are T cell receptor beta chains from one sample, sequenced in a study of blood T cell repertoires in COVID-19. The protocol was immunoSEQ multiplex PCR, while the TCRdb copy is restricted to in-frame clones and leaves out a portion. Among approximately 97,000 clones listed, about 85% were seen once. The sample consisted of peripheral blood. These TCRs come from a man aged 50-60 years with active COVID-19. The conserved cysteine and the conserved F or W are not part of the CDR3 here. The order of the fields is CDR3 protein, D gene, V gene. A D gene is named only where the DNA matches it firmly.

ASSVEVLPGYGYT,NA,TRBV9
ASSPGTSVKQY,TRBD2,TRBV7-3
ASSPLAGSETQY,TRBD2,TRBV6-5
ASSFTGAGLEAF,TRBD1,TRBV6-5
ASTHWGRGSNQPQH,TRBD1,TRBV5-6
ASSPGLAGDTQY,TRBD2,TRBV5-1
ASSRTGGKDTIY,TRBD1,TRBV6-5
ATSGRGNTGELF,NA,TRBV24-1
ASSFYPSGEQF,NA,TRBV5-1
ASSRPTEHGTEAF,NA,TRBV9
ASSKLAGAYGTGELF,TRBD2,TRBV19
ASSFENPGQVNSPLH,TRBD1,TRBV5-1
ATQGAANSPLH,TRBD1,TRBV12-3/TRBV12-4
ASSALAGKLTDTQY,TRBD2,TRBV9
ASSRGDFIPEAF,NA,TRBV19
ASSHLGGEQY,NA,TRBV3-1/TRBV3-2
AISGGGGAAEQY,TRBD2,TRBV10-3
ASSSSSGRTGELF,NA,TRBV5-1
ATSDFPILDRVEAETQY,TRBD1,TRBV24-1
ASSQGWTGVTDTQY,TRBD1,TRBV16
ASSYTGLAGGRNTQY,TRBD2,TRBV6-2/TRBV6-3
SVSSGGNYGYT,NA,TRBV29-1
ASSDAGTSNTGELF,NA,TRBV6-1
ASSYRRGQPQH,NA,TRBV5-6
ASSLMQGSGELF,NA,TRBV5-1
ASSLLDRGEQF,TRBD1,TRBV11-3
ASSFTGVGEQY,TRBD1,TRBV6-2/TRBV6-3
AGATGGAGANVLT,TRBD1,TRBV5-5
ASSLPRLTVGEKLF,NA,TRBV7-8
ASSESEGTNYGYT,NA,TRBV10-1
ASSYSGGRTDTQY,TRBD2,TRBV5-1
ASSLATDGGEAF,NA,TRBV7-9
AIRERQSNYGYT,NA,TRBV10-3
ASSLASEQY,NA,TRBV11-2
AISRDSTPSPLH,NA,TRBV10-3
ASSLAGSMNTEAF,NA,TRBV7-6
ASRTGKSYEQY,TRBD1,TRBV27
ASSSPDRGSTNEKLF,TRBD1,TRBV7-9
ASSYADSSYEQY,NA,TRBV6-5
ASSLETGPNQPQH,TRBD1,TRBV7-2
ASSLQGVGYEQY,TRBD1,TRBV5-1
ASSLTSGGRYEQY,TRBD2,TRBV5-1
ASSPPSWYQLDTQY,NA,TRBV9
ASSLERASGGADTQY,TRBD2,TRBV4-1
ASSLVLAGELF,NA,TRBV11-2
ASSTTAGVTDTQY,TRBD2,TRBV7-3
ASSLGGGNSPLH,NA,TRBV5-6
ASSPWDRGSSYEQY,TRBD1,TRBV19
ASSQAGTGGSHEQY,TRBD1,TRBV3-1/TRBV3-2
ASRQGFTGELF,TRBD1,TRBV19
ASSYEEGGLSGANVLT,NA,TRBV6-2/TRBV6-3
ASSHRDRGSGANVLT,TRBD1,TRBV11-3
ASSFDSRNTEAF,NA,TRBV18
AWSVGTGSRNEKLF,NA,TRBV30